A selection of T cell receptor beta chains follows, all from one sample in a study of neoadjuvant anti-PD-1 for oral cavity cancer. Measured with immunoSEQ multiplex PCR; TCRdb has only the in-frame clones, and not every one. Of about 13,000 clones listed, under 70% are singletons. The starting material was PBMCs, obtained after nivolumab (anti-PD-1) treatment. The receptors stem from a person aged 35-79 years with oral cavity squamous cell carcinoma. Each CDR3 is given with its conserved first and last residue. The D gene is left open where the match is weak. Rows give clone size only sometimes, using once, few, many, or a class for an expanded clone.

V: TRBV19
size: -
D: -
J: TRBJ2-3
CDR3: CASSASRSDTQYF
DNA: TGTGCCAGTAGTGCTTCTAGGTCGGATACGCAGTATTTT

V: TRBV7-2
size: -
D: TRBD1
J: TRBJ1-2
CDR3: CASSPPGGRGYTF
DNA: TGTGCCAGCAGCCCACCAGGGGGCAGGGGCTACACCTTC

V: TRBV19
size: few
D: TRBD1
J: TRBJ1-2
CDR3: CASSIPGTGNYGYTF
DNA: TGTGCCAGTAGTATCCCGGGGACAGGGAACTATGGCTACACCTTC

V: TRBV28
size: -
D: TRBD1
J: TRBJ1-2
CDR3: CASSFMVGQGNYGYTF
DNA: TGTGCCAGCAGTTTTATGGTGGGACAGGGGAACTATGGCTACACCTTC

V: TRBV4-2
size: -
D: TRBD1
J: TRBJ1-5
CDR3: CASSQDGQGPQPQHF
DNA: TGTGCCAGCAGCCAAGATGGACAGGGGCCTCAGCCCCAGCATTTT

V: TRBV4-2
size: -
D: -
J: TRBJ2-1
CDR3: CASSPQAYNEQFF
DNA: TGTGCCAGCAGCCCCCAGGCCTACAATGAGCAGTTCTTC

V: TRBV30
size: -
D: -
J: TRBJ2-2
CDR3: CAWKGNANTGELFF
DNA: TGTGCCTGGAAAGGGAACGCGAACACCGGGGAGCTGTTTTTT

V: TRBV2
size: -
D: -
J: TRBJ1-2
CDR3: CASSDQGANYGYTF
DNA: TGTGCCAGCAGTGACCAGGGAGCTAACTATGGCTACACCTTC

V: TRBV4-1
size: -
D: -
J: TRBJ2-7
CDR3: CASSRNRDSYEQYF
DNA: TGCGCCAGCAGCCGTAACAGGGACTCCTACGAGCAGTACTTC

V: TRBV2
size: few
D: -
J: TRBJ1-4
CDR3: CASMWQAGAHNEKLFF
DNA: TGTGCCAGCATGTGGCAGGCGGGGGCTCATAATGAAAAACTGTTTTTT

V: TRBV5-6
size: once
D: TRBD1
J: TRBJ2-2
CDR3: CASNLKVGQTSGELFF
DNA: TGTGCCAGCAACCTCAAAGTGGGACAGACGTCCGGGGAGCTGTTTTTT